This record covers a single T cell receptor (beta chain). Its antigen is unidentified. At one of its ends the junction is not consistent with the germline gene, which may arise from a read error. The PCR contained 60 Vbeta and 13 Jbeta primers. Profiling relied on immunoSEQ multiplex PCR, and the TCRdb table lists in-frame clones only, not all of them. Found here are over 100,000 clones, more than 60% of them singletons; the top ten hold 1.5% to 1.7%. The sample comes from a study of cytomegalovirus exposure and HLA in healthy donors. Whole-study context: Early release data held approximately 81 million unique TCRs from HLA-typed donors.

The study, taken as a whole, reports: In a later analysis, a missense DCLRE1C variant was linked to TCR beta V- and J-gene trimming. The classifier reportedly diagnosed cytomegalovirus status with high sensitivity and specificity.

Germline CDR1 reads MNHNS; CDR2 reads SASEGT. The CDR3 covers 14 residues. V and J are TRBV6-1 and TRBJ1-2; D is unresolved. The sample taken for sequencing was PBMCs. The TCR was taken from a man younger than 35 in good health and CMV-seronegative. The CDR3 loop reads CATPQPVGRHGYPF. CDR3 DNA: TGTGCCACCCCCCAGCCAGTCGGGAGGCATGGCTACCCCTTC.